The 16 T cell receptor beta chains presented below share a single source sample, sequenced in a study of cytomegalovirus exposure and HLA in healthy donors. 60 Vbeta and 13 Jbeta primers were used in PCR. Produced via immunoSEQ multiplex PCR; TCRdb's table is partial and in-frame only. The table lists about 160,000 clones, roughly 85% of them singletons. Sequencing was done on a sample of PBMCs. All receptors derive from a man aged 35 to 55 in good health and CMV-seronegative.

The rearrangement uses TRBV7-2 and TRBJ1-1; 7 bases are shared with TRBD1. This CDR3 region has 13 residues. The ends lost 6 bases at V and 3 bases at J; junction bases unmatched: 4. Germline V gene data show CDR1 as SGHTA and CDR2 as FQGNSA. CDR3 nucleotides: TGTGCCAGCAGGGGACAGAGATACACTGAAGCTTTCTTT. It yields the protein CASRGQRYTEAFF.

The V and J genes are TRBV6-5 and TRBJ1-6, with 10 bases lining up with TRBD1. Germline lookup yields CDR1 MNHEY and CDR2 SVGAGI. V trimming: 5 bases; J trimming: 4 bases; junction bases outside the gene matches: 2. This CDR3 region has 15 residues. The CDR3 bases are TGTGCCAGCAGTCGGGACAGGGGATATAATTCACCCCTCCACTTT. This gives the protein CASSRDRGYNSPLHF.

This sequence joins TRBV5-4 and TRBJ2-1; 7 nucleotides line up with TRBD2. Germline V gives CDR1 SGHNT, CDR2 YYREEE (reference sequence). The CDR3 spans 16 residues. Germline trimming cut 2 bases from V and 1 base from J; bases unmatched to any gene: 6. The CDR3 coding sequence is TGTGCCAGCAGCTTCGGGAAGCGGGGATCCTACAATGAGCAGTTCTTC. As protein: CASSFGKRGSYNEQFF. The full variable domain, in which reference TRBV5-4 and TRBJ2-1 provide the parts outside the CDR3, is ETGVTQSPTHLIKTRGQQVTLRCSSQSGHNTVSWYQQALGQGPQFIFQYYREEENGRGNFPPRFSGLQFPNYSSELNVNALELDDSALYLCASSFGKRGSYNEQFFGPGTRLTVL.

This clone has more than one count but fewer than ten. The CDR3 is CAWNSGTGVPWGQYF. CDR3 in DNA: TGTGCCTGGAATTCCGGGACAGGGGTGCCGTGGGGGCAGTATTTT. J is TRBJ2-3 and V is TRBV30; 10 bases line up with TRBD1. V gave up 4 bases and J gave up 11 bases; unmatched junction bases: 15. This CDR3 has 15 residues. Germline-derived CDR1 and CDR2 are GTSNPN and SVGIG (reference sequence).

This chain links TRBV18 with TRBJ1-2; 7 bases are a match to TRBD1. The CDR3 covers 15 residues. The junction had 8 bases not matched to a gene; V was cut back by 3 bases and J by 4 bases. Germline assignment: CDR1 KGHSH and CDR2 LQKENI. The CDR3 DNA follows: TGTGCCAGCTCACCCCGACAGGGCGTCAGCTATGGCTACACCTTC. Its translation is CASSPRQGVSYGYTF.

This clone has only one observation. The chain links TRBV29-1 to TRBJ2-4, with 10 bases identical to TRBD1. This CDR3 is built from 18 residues. CDR1 is SQVTM, CDR2 ANQGSEA, per germline. V shed 4 bases, J shed 1 base, and the junction held 13 bases outside the gene matches. The DNA of the CDR3 is TGCAGCGTTGGGGGAGCCCAACCGGGACAGGGGGCCAAAAACATTCAGTACTTC. Protein sequence: CSVGGAQPGQGAKNIQYF.

The chain couples TRBV7-2 to TRBJ2-1; the D gene is possibly TRBD2 (6 bases). From germline, CDR1 is SGHTA and CDR2 FQGNSA. Deletions cut 3 bases from V and 7 bases from J, with 7 bases between. This CDR3 comprises 12 residues. CDR3 protein: CASSFRGNEQFF. The CDR3 DNA is TGTGCCAGCAGCTTTCGGGGGAATGAGCAGTTCTTC.

This clone appeared once. The J gene is TRBJ1-1, the V gene TRBV18; a weak D match, TRBD1 (5 bases). Germline CDR1 and CDR2: KGHSH and LQKENI. The CDR3 has 14 amino acids. V shed 8 bases and J shed 13 bases, with 26 bases lying between them. CDR3 DNA sequence: TGTGCCAGCACTACGGGACCGGGAGCCCCAGTGGATTTCTTT. Protein product: CASTTGPGAPVDFF.

The chain employs TRBV11-1 and TRBJ2-7, with TRBD2 as a possible D gene (5 bases). CDR3 length: 14 residues. V was trimmed by 5 bases and J by 3 bases, leaving 14 bases between them. Germline CDR1 reads SGHAT; CDR2 reads FQDESV (reference sequence). In DNA form, the CDR3 reads TGTGCCAGCAGCCCCCGGGATTCCTACTACGAGCAGTACTTC. It codes for CASSPRDSYYEQYF.

J is TRBJ1-6 and V is TRBV5-6; TRBD1 agrees at 7 bases. Looked up from germline, CDR1 is SGHDT and CDR2 is YYEEEE. CDR3 length: 19 amino acids. V shed 4 bases and J 1 base; nucleotides not matched to a gene: 14. The CDR3 spells CASSLPLRQGGSYNSPLHF. DNA for the CDR3: TGTGCCAGCAGCCTACCTTTACGACAGGGCGGATCCTATAATTCACCCCTCCACTTT.

V and J are TRBV7-8 and TRBJ1-2; no clear D gene. CDR1 SGHVS and CDR2 FQNEAQ come from the germline V gene. V lost 1 base, J lost 12 bases, and 21 bases lay in between. The CDR3 totals 15 residues. The CDR3 DNA reads as TGTGCCAGCAGCTTAGATTCCGGACCCTCTCAGCGGGACACCTTC. Protein sequence: CASSLDSGPSQRDTF.

The rearrangement uses TRBV6-5 and TRBJ1-1, with D possibly being TRBD1 (6 bases). In germline, CDR1 is MNHEY, CDR2 SVGAGI. The CDR3 is 16 amino acids. V lost 2 bases to trimming and J lost 0 bases, with 13 bases between them. DNA of the CDR3: TGTGCCAGCAGTTACGACAGGCTCAAATTGAACACTGAAGCTTTCTTT. Its protein product is CASSYDRLKLNTEAFF.

The J gene is TRBJ2-7, the V gene TRBV6-5; D possibly corresponds to TRBD1 (5 bases). The CDR3 runs 12 residues. Germline CDR1 is MNHEY and CDR2 is SVGAGI. V shed 7 bases and J shed 4 bases, with 11 bases lying between them. As DNA, the CDR3 is TGTGCCAGCATCGATGACAGTTACGAGCAGTACTTC. Protein: CASIDDSYEQYF.

The J gene is TRBJ2-3, the V gene TRBV28, with a possible D match to TRBD2 (7 bases). Germline lookup yields CDR1 MDHEN and CDR2 SYDVKM. Trimming removed 3 bases from V and 6 bases from J, with 22 bases in between. The CDR3 length is 17 residues. The CDR3 coding sequence is TGTGCCAGCAGTTTCGAGGGCCCACTAGGGAGGGGGGATACGCAGTATTTT. Translation: CASSFEGPLGRGDTQYF.

CDR3 DNA sequence: TGTGCCAGTAGTCGACAGGGTCCCGGGGGCAATGAGCAGTTCTTC. Translated: CASSRQGPGGNEQFF. The chain has TRBV19 and TRBJ2-1, with D possibly TRBD1 on 7 matching bases. Trimming left V 5 bases short and J 6 bases short, with 17 bases between. Looked up from germline, CDR1 is LNHDA and CDR2 is SQIVND (reference sequence). The CDR3 spans 15 residues.

V and J are TRBV4-1 and TRBJ1-3; weak D call: TRBD1 (5 bases). This CDR3 region has 15 residues. Germline V gives CDR1 MGHRA, CDR2 YSYEKL. V gave up 0 bases and J gave up 3 bases, with 9 bases separating them. CDR3 DNA sequence: TGCGCCAGCAGCCAAGATCGGGGGGGTGGAAACACCATATATTTT. Residues: CASSQDRGGGNTIYF.